These 28 T cell receptor beta chains were all obtained from the same sample, sequenced in a study of cytomegalovirus exposure and HLA in healthy donors. Primers included in the PCR were 60 Vbeta and 13 Jbeta primers. TCRdb's table, derived via immunoSEQ multiplex PCR, lists solely in-frame clones and lacks some. The sample records 150,000 to 200,000 clones, roughly 79% being singletons. The sequenced material came from PBMCs. These receptors were obtained from a woman aged 45-65 years in good health and CMV-seronegative.

This chain links TRBV5-6 with TRBJ2-1, with 8 bases that match TRBD1. The V gene end was trimmed by 2 bases and the J gene end by 16 bases; junction bases not matched to a gene: 17. The CDR3 contains 15 residues. The V gene's germline CDR1 is SGHDT and CDR2 YYEEEE. CDR3 in DNA: TGTGCCAGCAGCTTTTACAGACAGGGGTTAGAGCGGACATTCTTC. As protein: CASSFYRQGLERTFF.

The chain couples TRBV2 to TRBJ2-5, with 14 bases aligning to TRBD2. The CDR3 has 15 amino acids. V shed 4 bases and J 5 bases; nucleotides not matched to a gene: 3. CDR1 and CDR2 from the germline V gene are SNHLY and FYNNEI. CDR3 loop: CASSVTSGGGETQYF. The CDR3, as DNA: TGTGCCAGCAGTGTGACTAGCGGGGGGGGTGAGACCCAGTACTTC.

A word on this clone: Additional DNA sequences in this sample encode the identical CDR3. The rearrangement joins TRBV6-5 to TRBJ1-6, with 8 bases aligning to TRBD1. The CDR3 consists of 14 residues. Germline V lookup: CDR1 MNHEY, CDR2 SVGAGI. J gave up 7 bases and V 1 base, and 0 bases lay outside the gene matches. CDR3 bases: TGTGCCAGCAGTTACTACAGGGGGAATTCACCCCTCCACTTT. The encoded protein is CASSYYRGNSPLHF.

The gene calls are TRBV7-2 and TRBJ2-3, with D perhaps TRBD1 (6 bases). The V and J ends lost 1 base and 0 bases respectively, with 8 bases between them. Per germline, CDR1 SGHTA and CDR2 FQGNSA. The CDR3 consists of 15 residues. This CDR3 reads CASSLVGQSTDTQYF. As DNA, the CDR3 is TGTGCCAGCAGCTTAGTGGGACAAAGCACAGATACGCAGTATTTT.

This chain joins TRBV28 and TRBJ2-5; tentatively, D is TRBD2 (6 bases). The CDR3 spans 15 residues. V shed 4 bases and J shed 7 bases, with 19 bases lying between them. CDR1 is MDHEN, CDR2 SYDVKM, per germline. The CDR3 spells CASSSSGSTLGTQYF. In DNA, the CDR3 is TGTGCCAGCAGTTCCTCCGGGAGCACCTTAGGGACCCAGTACTTC.

The rearrangement joins TRBV30 to TRBJ1-2; D remains ambiguous. The CDR3 covers 13 residues. Germline V CDR1 and CDR2: GTSNPN, SVGIG (reference sequence). Trimming cost V 2 bases and J 1 base, with 8 bases left between them. CDR3 sequence reads: CAWSRELNYGYTF. Written as DNA, the CDR3 is TGTGCCTGGAGTCGGGAACTTAACTATGGCTACACCTTC.

The chain links TRBV25-1 to TRBJ1-1, with 7 bases aligning to TRBD1. Per germline, CDR1 MGHDK and CDR2 SYGVNS. The CDR3 totals 15 residues. V lost 4 bases, J lost 1 base, and 6 bases stayed unmatched. Here the CDR3 DNA reads TGTGCCAGCAGTGTACCGGGACAGCCGAACACTGAAGCTTTCTTT. Its translation: CASSVPGQPNTEAFF.

The chain has TRBV5-1 and TRBJ2-5; 8 bases fit TRBD2. Per the germline V gene, CDR1 is SGHRS and CDR2 is YFSETQ. The CDR3 is 17 residues long. The V segment lost 3 bases and the J segment 4 bases; nucleotides outside the gene matches: 14. CDR3 in amino acids: CASSWGRGSGTSETQYF. CDR3 sequence (DNA): TGCGCCAGCAGCTGGGGGCGGGGTAGCGGGACCTCAGAGACCCAGTACTTC.

This clone was seen only once. The chain employs TRBV11-2 and TRBJ2-5; possibly TRBD2 for D (7 bases). From germline, CDR1 is SGHAT and CDR2 FQNNGV. V dropped 1 base and J dropped 2 bases, with 11 bases sitting between them. The CDR3 consists of 15 residues. CDR3 DNA sequence: TGTGCCAGCAGCTTAGTTGGGAGGGGGCAAGAGACCCAGTACTTC. Its translation: CASSLVGRGQETQYF.

The V and J genes are TRBV10-2 and TRBJ2-1; D may be TRBD1 (7 bases). The CDR3 is 17 amino acids. V was cut by 0 bases and J by 5 bases, with 17 bases left in between. Germline V lookup: CDR1 WSHSY, CDR2 SAAADI. As DNA, the CDR3 is TGCGCCAGCAGTGAGTCGACGGTGGCAGGGGGGCACAATGAGCAGTTCTTC. Encoded protein: CASSESTVAGGHNEQFF.

The chain links TRBV7-9 to TRBJ1-1; 7 bases are a match to TRBD1. Germline CDR1 reads SEHNR; CDR2 reads FQNEAQ (reference sequence). This CDR3 is 14 amino acids long. V was pared by 4 bases and J by 1 base, with 3 bases of the junction left unmatched. The DNA for the CDR3 is TGTGCCAGCAGCTCGGACAGGTGGAACACTGAAGCTTTCTTT. Protein product: CASSSDRWNTEAFF. Full variable domain (outside the CDR3, taken from reference TRBV7-9 and TRBJ1-1): DTGVSQNPRHKITKRGQNVTFRCDPISEHNRLYWYRQTLGQGPEFLTYFQNEAQLEKSRLLSDRFSAERPKGSFSTLEIQRTEQGDSAMYLCASSSDRWNTEAFFGQGTRLTVV.

The CDR3 sequence is CSVEAEDRGLETQYF. In DNA, the CDR3 is TGCAGCGTTGAAGCCGAGGACAGGGGACTCGAGACCCAGTACTTC. V usage is TRBV29-1 and J usage is TRBJ2-5; 9 bases align to TRBD1. Germline CDR1 is SQVTM and CDR2 is ANQGSEA. The CDR3 contains 15 residues. J was trimmed by 5 bases and V by 1 base; bases with no gene match: 8.

This rearrangement joins TRBV27 to TRBJ1-6, with TRBD1 identical over 7 bases. In germline, CDR1 is MNHEY, CDR2 SMNVEV (reference sequence). This CDR3 is built from 15 residues. V lost 5 bases, J lost 8 bases, and 9 bases stayed unmatched. CDR3 sequence reads: CASSPTDRIYSPLHF. DNA for the CDR3: TGTGCCAGCAGTCCAACGGACAGGATTTATTCACCCCTCCACTTT.

The CDR3 spells CASSRRGRTSGGTDTQYF. The CDR3 coding sequence is TGTGCCAGCAGCCGGCGCGGAAGGACTAGCGGGGGTACAGATACGCAGTATTTT. The V and J genes are TRBV7-9 and TRBJ2-3; 13 bases map to TRBD2. In germline, CDR1 is SEHNR, CDR2 FQNEAQ (reference sequence). CDR3 length equals 18 residues. V shed 5 bases and J 3 bases; nucleotides not matched to a gene: 11.

CDR3 loop: CATSRPYDRGEQYF. The DNA for the CDR3 is TGTGCCACCAGCAGACCCTACGACAGGGGCGAGCAGTACTTC. This rearrangement joins TRBV15 to TRBJ2-5; 8 nucleotides align to TRBD1. Near its end, the DNA agrees better with TRBJ2-7, so the J call may be wrong. This CDR3 region has 14 residues. The germline gives CDR1 LNHNV, CDR2 YYDKDF (reference sequence).

This clone was seen only once. This chain connects TRBV7-9 to TRBJ2-2; no reliable D call. Germline V lookup: CDR1 SEHNR, CDR2 FQNEAQ (reference sequence). Trimming left V 2 bases short and J 0 bases short, with 10 bases between. This CDR3 is built from 16 residues. The CDR3 region is CASSLSPPANTGELFF. The CDR3 bases are TGTGCCAGCAGCTTATCTCCCCCGGCGAACACCGGGGAGCTGTTTTTT.

This clone was detected only once. V is TRBV6-1 and J is TRBJ1-5; D is unclear. Trimming removed 0 bases at V and 5 bases at J, with 5 bases between. This CDR3 has 13 residues. The germline gives CDR1 MNHNS, CDR2 SASEGT. The DNA for the CDR3 is TGTGCCAGCAGTGAAGCTATCTATCAGCCCCAGCATTTT. The encoded protein is CASSEAIYQPQHF.

This chain links TRBV12-5 with TRBJ2-1; TRBD1 aligns across 7 bases. Losses at the gene ends were 0 bases for V and 5 bases for J; bases not matched to a gene: 13. The V gene's germline CDR1 is LGHNT and CDR2 FRNRAP. The CDR3 length is 18 residues. This chain's CDR3 is CASGLVREKRQGNNEQFF. The CDR3 DNA reads TGTGCTAGTGGTTTGGTACGGGAAAAGAGACAGGGTAACAATGAGCAGTTCTTC.

The V gene is TRBV6-6, the J gene TRBJ1-2; no clear D gene. CDR1 and CDR2 from the germline V gene are MNHNY and SVGAGI (reference sequence). Trimming left V 3 bases short and J 2 bases short, with 10 bases between. The CDR3 spans 14 residues. CDR3 protein: CASSYFPVNYGYTF. CDR3 nucleotide sequence: TGTGCCAGCAGTTATTTCCCAGTAAACTATGGCTACACCTTC.

Only one count was recorded for this clone. The J gene is TRBJ2-5, the V gene TRBV7-7, with 9 bases matching TRBD1. J gave up 1 base and V 5 bases, and 5 bases lay outside the gene matches. The CDR3 runs to 15 residues. The V gene's germline CDR1 is SSHAT and CDR2 FNYEAQ (reference sequence). The CDR3: CASSTGTGIQETQYF. The CDR3 DNA follows: TGTGCCAGCAGCACCGGGACAGGGATCCAAGAGACCCAGTACTTC.

The V gene is TRBV2, the J gene TRBJ2-7; a weak D match, TRBD1 (6 bases). Germline V CDR1 and CDR2: SNHLY, FYNNEI. V was shortened by 8 bases and J by 7 bases, with 15 bases between the two germline ends. This CDR3 comprises 12 residues. This chain's CDR3 is CASGQGGLEQYF. The CDR3 region has the DNA TGTGCCAGCGGCCAAGGGGGTTTGGAGCAGTACTTC.

The chain combines TRBV7-8 with TRBJ2-2; D gene uncertain. Germline loops: CDR1 SGHVS, CDR2 FQNEAQ. Trimming shortened V by 1 base and J by 2 bases, and 8 bases separated the two germline ends. The CDR3 has 15 residues. The CDR3 DNA follows: TGTGCCAGCAGCTTAGGACATACTAACACCGGGGAGCTGTTTTTT. Its translation: CASSLGHTNTGELFF.

V is TRBV6-6 and J is TRBJ2-3; 8 positions match TRBD2. The germline gives CDR1 MNHNY, CDR2 SVGAGI (reference sequence). CDR3 length equals 14 residues. V lost 6 bases, J lost 5 bases, and 7 bases stayed unmatched. The CDR3 protein is CASSSAGGRDTQYF. The CDR3 nucleotides are TGTGCCAGCAGCTCGGCGGGGGGAAGAGATACGCAGTATTTT.

The V gene is TRBV11-3, the J gene TRBJ1-1, with 7 bases lining up with TRBD1. Trimming removed 4 bases from V and 1 base from J; junction bases left unmatched: 6. Germline lookup yields CDR1 SGHNT and CDR2 YENEEA. There are 15 residues in the CDR3. CDR3 sequence (DNA): TGTGCCAGCAGCTCTCGGACAGGCGAGAACACTGAAGCTTTCTTT. Translation gives CASSSRTGENTEAFF.

The gene calls are TRBV5-1 and TRBJ2-1; no reliable D call. The CDR3 totals 14 residues. Trimming took off 0 bases at V and 5 bases at J, with 9 bases between the two ends. The germline V gene encodes CDR1 SGHRS and CDR2 YFSETQ. The CDR3 DNA is TGCGCCAGCAGCTTGGAGAGTGCCCACAATGAGCAGTTCTTC. Translated: CASSLESAHNEQFF.

The chain recombines TRBV27 with TRBJ1-5, with 7 bases fitting TRBD1. This CDR3 has 15 amino acids. The J segment lost 6 bases and the V segment lost 3 bases, leaving 8 bases of the junction unmatched. CDR1 and CDR2 from the germline V gene are MNHEY and SMNVEV (reference sequence). CDR3 in DNA: TGTGCCAGCAGTTTGGGAAGGGGGCTCGGTCAGCCCCAGCATTTT. Translation gives CASSLGRGLGQPQHF.

The chain recombines TRBV28 with TRBJ1-5; 7 bases map to TRBD1. Germline CDR1 and CDR2: MDHEN and SYDVKM. The CDR3 consists of 14 residues. J was trimmed by 0 bases and V by 8 bases; bases with no gene match: 4. In DNA form, the CDR3 reads TGTGCCAGCGAGGACAGGAATAGCAATCAGCCCCAGCATTTT. As protein: CASEDRNSNQPQHF. The full variable domain, in which reference TRBV28 and TRBJ1-5 provide the parts outside the CDR3, is DVKVTQSSRYLVKRTGEKVFLECVQDMDHENMFWYRQDPGLGLRLIYFSYDVKMKEKGDIPEGYSVSREKKERFSLILESASTNQTSMYLCASEDRNSNQPQHFGDGTRLSIL.

The chain carries TRBV6-5 and TRBJ1-6, with 8 bases identical to TRBD1. Per germline, CDR1 MNHEY and CDR2 SVGAGI. V lost 7 bases to trimming and J lost 10 bases; unmatched junction nucleotides: 9. The CDR3 has 14 amino acids. The CDR3, as DNA: TGTGCCAGCACCGAAGGAACAGGGGGATCACCCCTCCACTTT. This translates into CASTEGTGGSPLHF.